The 2 T cell receptor beta chains given below trace back to one sample, sequenced in a study of early T cells in non-severe SARS-CoV-2 infection. Via MiXCR, TCRdb re-called the 5' RACE reads, giving one row per CDR3 protein. The sample comprises about 69,000 distinct CDR3 sequences, about 4.6% of which are singletons, and approximately 3.6% rests with the top ten. The starting material was whole blood, obtained at baseline. Receptors were obtained from an adult who was a healthcare worker with PCR-confirmed SARS-CoV-2 infection or an uninfected control (not recorded which). The donor label of this sample is uncertain.

The rearrangement uses TRBV5-5 and TRBJ1-4; D possibly corresponds to TRBD1 (5 bases). CDR1 is SGHKS, CDR2 YYEKEE, per germline (reference sequence). The CDR3 is 16 amino acids. Trimming stripped 4 bases from V and 4 bases from J, with 17 bases between. CDR3 nucleotides: TGTGCCAGCAGCCTGGGGCCCGTCGGGGGTAATGAAAAACTGTTTTTT. This translates into CASSLGPVGGNEKLFF.

The chain employs TRBV6-5 and TRBJ1-1; TRBD1 aligns across 9 bases. The germline gives CDR1 MNHEY, CDR2 SVGAGI. Trimming at V came to 6 bases and at J to 3 bases, leaving 2 bases not matched to a gene. The CDR3 has 13 amino acids. The CDR3 DNA reads as TGTGCCAGCAGCCGGACAGGGGACACTGAAGCTTTCTTT. Translating gives CASSRTGDTEAFF.